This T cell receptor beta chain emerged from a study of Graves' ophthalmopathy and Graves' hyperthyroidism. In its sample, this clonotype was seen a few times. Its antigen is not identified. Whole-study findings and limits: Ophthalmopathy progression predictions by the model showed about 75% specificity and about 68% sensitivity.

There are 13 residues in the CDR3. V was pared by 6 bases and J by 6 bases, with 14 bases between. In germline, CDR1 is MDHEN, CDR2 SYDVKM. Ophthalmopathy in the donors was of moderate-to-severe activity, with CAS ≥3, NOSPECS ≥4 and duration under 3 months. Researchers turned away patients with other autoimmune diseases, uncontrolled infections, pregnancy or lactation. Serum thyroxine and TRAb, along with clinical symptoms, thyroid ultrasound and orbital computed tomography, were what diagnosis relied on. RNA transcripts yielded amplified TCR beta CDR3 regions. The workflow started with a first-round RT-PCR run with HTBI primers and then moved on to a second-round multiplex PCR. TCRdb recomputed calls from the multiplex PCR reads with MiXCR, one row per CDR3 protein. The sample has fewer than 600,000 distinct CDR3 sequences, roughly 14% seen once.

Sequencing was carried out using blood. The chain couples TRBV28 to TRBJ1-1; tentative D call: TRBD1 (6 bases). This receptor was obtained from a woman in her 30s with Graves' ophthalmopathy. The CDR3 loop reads CASSAQGLAEAFF. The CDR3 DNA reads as TGTGCCAGCAGCGCTCAGGGGTTGGCTGAAGCTTTCTTT.